This entry is about one T cell receptor beta chain. Trimming stripped 1 base from V and 2 bases from J, with 6 bases between. In germline, CDR1 is SNHLY, CDR2 FYNNEI. This CDR3 has 14 residues. Measured with immunoSEQ multiplex PCR; TCRdb has only the in-frame clones, and not every one. Of 50,000 to 70,000 clones in the sample, approximately 83% were seen once. The data originate from a study of OX40 agonist ivuxolimab in advanced cancers. In the study overall: Cohort: 65% to 90% men, mean age about 62, aged roughly 23 to 79.

This TCR came from an adult with an advanced solid tumor such as melanoma, head and neck, liver or kidney cancer. The material sequenced was CD4+ or CD8+ T cells sorted from blood, taken in a trial of the OX40 agonist ivuxolimab. The J gene is TRBJ1-5, the V gene TRBV2; the D is unclear. The CDR3, as DNA: TGTGCCAGCAGTGAAGTAAGAGGCAATCAGCCCCAGCATTTT. Residues: CASSEVRGNQPQHF.